What follows describes a single T cell receptor (beta chain). This entry belongs to a study of blood T cell repertoires in COVID-19. About the study: Samples came from the United States, Italy and Spain, spanning acute and convalescent COVID-19. T cells, B-cell-depleted T cells, or PBMCs provided the cDNA or gDNA that served as material.

Per the original data handling: Nucleated cell number was recorded as an estimate derived from reference gene primer amplification. The protocol was immunoSEQ multiplex PCR, while the TCRdb copy is restricted to in-frame clones and leaves out a portion. The V and J calls and the clone size are those of that table, but D and trimming were determined from the DNA. This table holds a few hundred thousand clones, approximately 78% found once. Patients in Seattle were enrolled during active infection, then followed longitudinally. This receptor was obtained from a woman aged 80 or over with COVID-19, enrolled during active disease. The specimen was peripheral blood.

The CDR3 spells CASSDSISATIGGYTF. CDR3 nucleotides: TGTGCCAGCAGTGACTCGATAAGTGCAACGATCGGTGGCTACACCTTC. The J gene is TRBJ1-2, the V gene TRBV6-4, with D unclear. This CDR3 is 16 amino acids long. Trimming removed 0 bases from V and 7 bases from J, with 18 bases in between. Germline values: CDR1 MRHNA, CDR2 SNTAGT.